The present T cell receptor (beta chain) was sequenced within a study of blood T cell repertoires in COVID-19. Sequencing was performed with immunoSEQ multiplex PCR; in TCRdb, only in-frame clones are kept and a portion is missing. The repertoire holds about 200,000 clones, with roughly 90% as singletons. CDR1 is SGHAT, CDR2 FQNNGV, per germline. V shed 2 bases and J shed 1 base, with 8 bases lying between them. The CDR3 is 15 amino acids. The sequencing input was peripheral blood. This TCR was recovered from a man younger than 30 with active or convalescent COVID-19. This chain joins TRBV11-2 and TRBJ2-2; a weak D match, TRBD2 (5 bases). The CDR3 sequence is CASSLRGWNTGELFF. Here the CDR3 DNA reads TGTGCCAGCAGCTTACGGGGTTGGAACACCGGGGAGCTGTTTTTT.